What follows describes a single T cell receptor beta chain. The antigen is unknown. Some clones are missing from TCRdb's copy, which holds only in-frame ones; the method was immunoSEQ multiplex PCR. The data contain approximately 120,000 clones, approximately 85% of them singletons. The record originates from a study of T cell responses to AZD1222 COVID-19 vaccine. Study-wide findings and caveats: When two AZD1222 doses had been given, Spike-specific TCR breadth and depth rose.

Germline trimming cut 0 bases from V and 7 bases from J; bases unmatched to any gene: 4. This CDR3 spans 15 amino acids. The germline V gene has CDR1 SGDLS and CDR2 YYNGEE. The analysis combined second doses at about 4 or about 12 weeks. The sample in question was peripheral blood, obtained 28 days after the second AZD1222 dose. This chain connects TRBV9 to TRBJ1-6; TRBD1 matches at 7 bases. This TCR came from an adult who received the AZD1222 COVID-19 vaccine. The CDR3: CASSVAGTENSPLHF. CDR3 in DNA: TGTGCCAGCAGCGTAGCTGGGACAGAGAATTCACCCCTCCACTTT.